One sample yielded the 27 T cell receptor beta chains listed below, sequenced in a study of OX40 agonist ivuxolimab in advanced cancers. Assay used: immunoSEQ multiplex PCR; TCRdb lists only in-frame clones, some missing. The profile shows 70,000 or so clones, approximately 91% of them singletons. The sample here was CD4+ or CD8+ T cells sorted from blood, taken in a trial of the OX40 agonist ivuxolimab. The source of these receptors is an adult with an advanced solid tumor such as melanoma, head and neck, liver or kidney cancer.

The CDR3 loop is CASSLAGASNEKLFF. In DNA form, the CDR3 reads TGCGCCAGCAGCTTGGCAGGGGCGAGTAATGAAAAACTGTTTTTT. The chain links TRBV5-1 to TRBJ1-4, with D perhaps TRBD1 (6 bases). CDR3 length: 15 amino acids. The V end lost 0 bases, the J end lost 4 bases, and 10 bases lay between the germline ends. Germline V gene sequence: CDR1 SGHRS, CDR2 YFSETQ.

This chain uses TRBV6-5 with TRBJ2-3; the D gene is possibly TRBD2 (5 bases). Trimming removed 2 bases from V and 4 bases from J, with 16 bases in between. The CDR3 covers 16 residues. Germline loops: CDR1 MNHEY, CDR2 SVGAGI. CDR3 protein: CASSYGLEVGADTQYF. The CDR3 bases are TGTGCCAGCAGTTACGGTTTGGAGGTCGGAGCAGATACGCAGTATTTT.

The V gene is TRBV4-2, the J gene TRBJ2-1, with 11 bases aligning to TRBD2. Germline V CDR1 and CDR2: LGHNA, YNFKEQ. V lost 4 bases, J lost 4 bases, and 3 bases stayed unmatched. CDR3 length: 15 amino acids. The CDR3 sequence is CASSRTSGGYNEQFF. The CDR3 DNA reads as TGTGCCAGCAGCCGCACTAGCGGGGGTTACAATGAGCAGTTCTTC.

This rearrangement joins TRBV5-1 to TRBJ2-1, with 13 positions matching TRBD2. The CDR3 runs to 15 residues. Germline V gene sequence: CDR1 SGHRS, CDR2 YFSETQ. With V trimmed by 5 bases and J by 7 bases, 6 bases remained unmatched. The CDR3 loop is CASSSGTSGVNEQFF. The CDR3 bases are TGCGCCAGCAGTTCCGGGACTAGCGGGGTTAATGAGCAGTTCTTC.

CDR3 sequence (DNA): TGTGCCAGCAGCTTAGACGAAGGGAGTTACGAGCAGTACTTC. It encodes CASSLDEGSYEQYF. The chain carries TRBV11-2 and TRBJ2-7; a weak D match, TRBD2 (5 bases). The germline CDR1 and CDR2 sequences are SGHAT and FQNNGV. Trimming removed 0 bases from V and 4 bases from J, with 10 bases in between. CDR3 length: 14 residues. Supplemented by reference TRBV11-2 and TRBJ2-7, the full variable domain reads EAGVAQSPRYKIIEKRQSVAFWCNPISGHATLYWYQQILGQGPKLLIQFQNNGVVDDSQLPKDRFSAERLKGVDSTLKIQPAKLEDSAVYLCASSLDEGSYEQYFGPGTRLTVT.

This chain joins TRBV2 and TRBJ1-5; the D is unclear. Germline V gene data show CDR1 as SNHLY and CDR2 as FYNNEI. Trimming left V 2 bases short and J 2 bases short, with 10 bases between. This CDR3 comprises 15 residues. The CDR3 DNA is TGTGCCAGCAGTGAATTCCAAAGGGGCAATCAGCCCCAGCATTTT. It is translated as CASSEFQRGNQPQHF.

The chain uses TRBV2 and TRBJ1-2; tentative D call: TRBD1 (5 bases). The CDR3 is made up of 12 amino acids. Germline V gives CDR1 SNHLY, CDR2 FYNNEI. The V end was cut by 8 bases, the J end by 4 bases, with 11 bases between. The CDR3 sequence is CASETVSYGYTF. CDR3 nucleotide sequence: TGTGCCAGCGAGACAGTTAGCTATGGCTACACCTTC.

The chain combines TRBV7-9 with TRBJ1-3, with TRBD1 matching over 9 bases. The ends lost 2 bases at V and 2 bases at J; junction bases unmatched: 1. CDR1 is SEHNR, CDR2 FQNEAQ, per germline (reference sequence). The CDR3 spans 15 residues. CDR3 region: CASSLTGGPGNTIYF. For the CDR3, the DNA is TGTGCCAGCAGCTTAACAGGGGGCCCTGGAAACACCATATATTTT.

The CDR3 spells CATSRDSSNQPQHF. The CDR3 nucleotides are TGTGCCACCAGCAGGGACAGTAGCAATCAGCCCCAGCATTTT. The J gene is TRBJ1-5, the V gene TRBV15; maybe TRBD1 (6 bases). The germline gives CDR1 LNHNV, CDR2 YYDKDF (reference sequence). This CDR3 comprises 14 residues. Trimming left V 3 bases short and J 0 bases short, with 6 bases between. Supplemented by reference TRBV15 and TRBJ1-5, the full variable domain reads DAMVIQNPRYQVTQFGKPVTLSCSQTLNHNVMYWYQQKSSQAPKLLFHYYDKDFNNEADTPDNFQSRRPNTSFCFLDIRSPGLGDTAMYLCATSRDSSNQPQHFGDGTRLSIL.

The chain carries TRBV9 and TRBJ1-1; D is unresolved. This CDR3 has 13 residues. V lost 3 bases and J lost 4, with 10 bases in between. Germline assignment: CDR1 SGDLS and CDR2 YYNGEE. Here the CDR3 reads CASSEAMSTEAFF. The CDR3 DNA reads TGTGCCAGCAGCGAGGCAATGAGCACTGAAGCTTTCTTT.

This chain links TRBV29-1 with TRBJ2-4, with a possible D match to TRBD1 (5 bases). CDR3 length: 14 amino acids. The germline V gene encodes CDR1 SQVTM and CDR2 ANQGSEA. Trimming stripped 0 bases from V and 1 base from J, with 7 bases between. This chain's CDR3 is CSVEDRAAKNIQYF. CDR3 coding DNA: TGCAGCGTTGAAGACAGGGCTGCCAAAAACATTCAGTACTTC.

This clone was found once. V and J are TRBV25-1 and TRBJ2-7; D is undetermined. The CDR3 contains 13 residues. The V end lost 3 bases, the J end lost 6 bases, and 12 bases lay between the germline ends. The germline V gene encodes CDR1 MGHDK and CDR2 SYGVNS. The CDR3 spells CASSDSLVGEQYF. The CDR3 DNA is TGTGCCAGCAGTGACTCGCTAGTCGGCGAGCAGTACTTC.

The chain couples TRBV19 to TRBJ1-2; no firm D call. Germline V CDR1 and CDR2: LNHDA, SQIVND (reference sequence). The CDR3 consists of 14 residues. Trimming removed 4 bases at V and 0 bases at J, with 9 bases between. The CDR3 sequence: CASSTSITNYGYTF. The DNA for the CDR3 is TGTGCCAGTAGTACCTCGATCACTAACTATGGCTACACCTTC.

This chain uses TRBV2 with TRBJ2-4; 8 positions match TRBD1. The CDR3 consists of 12 residues. Losses at the gene ends were 5 bases for V and 9 bases for J; bases not matched to a gene: 3. Germline-derived CDR1 and CDR2 are SNHLY and FYNNEI. The CDR3 nucleotides are TGTGCCAGCAGTTCAGGGGGCCTCATTCAGTACTTC. Translating gives CASSSGGLIQYF.

This clone was recorded only once. The rearrangement uses TRBV30 and TRBJ2-2, with a tentative D call TRBD2 (6 bases). The CDR3 consists of 12 residues. Trimming left V 3 bases short and J 7 bases short, with 9 bases between. Germline lookup yields CDR1 GTSNPN and CDR2 SVGIG (reference sequence). The CDR3 nucleotides are TGTGCCTGGAGCGGGGGAGGCGGGGAGCTGTTTTTT. This codes for CAWSGGGGELFF.

This clone was found once. The junction does not match germline at one end; this may be a read error. The chain recombines TRBV2 with TRBJ1-2, with 8 positions matching TRBD1. The CDR3 runs 14 residues. Germline V gene sequence: CDR1 SNHLY, CDR2 FYNNEI. In DNA form, the CDR3 reads TGTGCCAGCAATGAACCAGGGGGCCGCTATGGCTACACCTTC. Translation: CASNEPGGRYGYTF.

The genes are TRBV19 and TRBJ2-5; D may correspond to TRBD1 or TRBD2 (5 bases each). The J call may be faulty, since TRBJ2-7 better matches the DNA end. The CDR3 runs to 14 residues. Germline assignment: CDR1 LNHDA and CDR2 SQIVND (reference sequence). The CDR3 loop is CASSTDNRGREQYF. The CDR3 bases are TGTGCCAGTAGTACGGACAATCGAGGGCGCGAGCAGTACTTC.

This clone was recorded only once. V usage is TRBV7-3 and J usage is TRBJ1-2; D is possibly TRBD1 (5 bases). The CDR3 is 13 residues long. Germline lookup yields CDR1 SGHTA and CDR2 FQGTGA. V dropped 5 bases and J dropped 7 bases, with 14 bases sitting between them. DNA of the CDR3: TGTGCCAGCAGCGAGCATCGCGGGGGTGGCTACACCTTC. Its translation is CASSEHRGGGYTF. Looking up the rest from reference TRBV7-3 and TRBJ1-2 gives the full variable domain: GAGVSQTPSNKVTEKGKYVELRCDPISGHTALYWYRQSLGQGPEFLIYFQGTGAADDSGLPNDRFFAVRPEGSVSTLKIQRTERGDSAVYLCASSEHRGGGYTFGSGTRLTVV.

The genes are TRBV28 and TRBJ1-5; D is possibly TRBD1 (5 bases). The CDR3 has 14 amino acids. Germline V gives CDR1 MDHEN, CDR2 SYDVKM. Trimming pared 3 bases from V and 5 bases from J, leaving 11 bases between. The CDR3 DNA reads TGTGCCAGCAGTTTCGGGCAGGGATATCAGCCCCAGCATTTT. Its protein product is CASSFGQGYQPQHF.

This chain links TRBV7-3 with TRBJ2-1, with TRBD2 identical over 14 bases. The CDR3 runs to 16 residues. V was pared by 2 bases and J by 7 bases, with 4 bases of the junction left unmatched. Per germline, CDR1 SGHTA and CDR2 FQGTGA. This chain's CDR3 is CASSLGGTSGGNEQFF. Written as DNA, the CDR3 is TGTGCCAGCAGCTTAGGAGGGACTAGCGGGGGTAATGAGCAGTTCTTC. Using reference TRBV7-3 and TRBJ2-1 for the parts outside the CDR3, the full variable domain is GAGVSQTPSNKVTEKGKYVELRCDPISGHTALYWYRQSLGQGPEFLIYFQGTGAADDSGLPNDRFFAVRPEGSVSTLKIQRTERGDSAVYLCASSLGGTSGGNEQFFGPGTRLTVL.

Only a few counts were recorded for this clone. The chain employs TRBV5-4 and TRBJ2-7, with TRBD1 identical over 7 bases. This CDR3 region has 16 residues. Germline CDR1 and CDR2: SGHNT and YYREEE (reference sequence). V lost 5 bases and J lost 2; bases outside the gene matches: 13. DNA of the CDR3: TGTGCCAGCAGTGTTCTGCCGGGACAGCCCGCCTACGAGCAGTACTTC. Residues: CASSVLPGQPAYEQYF. Variable domain in full (rest from reference TRBV5-4 and TRBJ2-7): ETGVTQSPTHLIKTRGQQVTLRCSSQSGHNTVSWYQQALGQGPQFIFQYYREEENGRGNFPPRFSGLQFPNYSSELNVNALELDDSALYLCASSVLPGQPAYEQYFGPGTRLTVT.

This clone was observed a single time. V and J are TRBV25-1 and TRBJ2-5, with 7 bases fitting TRBD2. The CDR3 has 15 residues. The V gene end was trimmed by 4 bases and the J gene end by 5 bases; junction bases not matched to a gene: 10. From germline, CDR1 is MGHDK and CDR2 SYGVNS. Written as DNA, the CDR3 is TGTGCCAGCAGTGTCCCCCGGGGGGTCGGGGAGACCCAGTACTTC. This encodes CASSVPRGVGETQYF.

The chain couples TRBV19 to TRBJ2-3, with TRBD1 as a possible D gene (5 bases). The germline gives CDR1 LNHDA, CDR2 SQIVND (reference sequence). The CDR3 is 15 residues long. Trimming removed 9 bases from V and 2 bases from J, with 18 bases in between. The CDR3 loop reads CASTPQGGVTDTQYF. The CDR3, as DNA: TGTGCCAGCACCCCCCAGGGTGGAGTCACAGATACGCAGTATTTT.

V and J are TRBV11-2 and TRBJ1-2; D is uncertain. From germline, CDR1 is SGHAT and CDR2 FQNNGV. V was cut by 4 bases and J by 2 bases, with 11 bases left in between. The CDR3 consists of 14 residues. Here the CDR3 DNA reads TGTGCCAGCAGCTCAAGAGTCCCCAACTATGGCTACACCTTC. The encoded protein is CASSSRVPNYGYTF.

The chain uses TRBV28 and TRBJ2-7; D gene unclear. Looked up from germline, CDR1 is MDHEN and CDR2 is SYDVKM. V was pared by 3 bases and J by 3 bases, with 3 bases between. This CDR3 has 11 amino acids. The CDR3 here is CASSLVYEQYF. The CDR3 nucleotides read TGTGCCAGCAGTTTGGTCTACGAGCAGTACTTC.

The chain has TRBV18 and TRBJ2-3; 10 bases map to TRBD2. From germline, CDR1 is KGHSH and CDR2 LQKENI. The CDR3 loop spans 16 amino acids. With 0 bases clipped from V and 7 bases from J, the junction kept 7 bases outside the gene matches. The DNA of the CDR3 is TGTGCCAGCTCACCACCTCCTAGCGGGAGTTCGTATACGCAGTATTTT. Protein product: CASSPPPSGSSYTQYF.

V is TRBV7-3 and J is TRBJ1-1; 10 bases match TRBD1. V shed 6 bases, J shed 6 bases, and the junction held 7 bases outside the gene matches. CDR3 length: 14 amino acids. Germline CDR1 and CDR2: SGHTA and FQGTGA. The CDR3: CASSSGQGWSEAFF. The CDR3 DNA sequence: TGTGCCAGCAGTTCGGGACAGGGGTGGTCTGAAGCTTTCTTT.